This T cell receptor beta chain was documented in a study of memory CD4+ T cells and cytomegalovirus serostatus. The wider study: This sample comes from healthy Belgian adults, several CMV seropositive, about 25 seronegative.

The sort gate was single viable CD3+CD4+CD8-CD45RO+ cells for memory CD4+ T cells. Serostatus was set by detecting CMV pp150, pp28, p38, p52 IgG. Worth noting for this clone: The target antigen is unknown.

Study results and caveats: CMV serostatus prediction reached median AUC approximately 0.96, or 0.89 with US-trained model. CD4+ memory repertoires contained 67 of 164 reported CMV TCRbeta sequences.

There are 15 residues in the CDR3. Germline V gene sequence: CDR1 SGHKS, CDR2 YYEKEE (reference sequence). Trimming pared 3 bases from V and 0 bases from J, leaving 7 bases between. Sequencing used immunoSEQ multiplex PCR; TCRdb keeps in-frame clones, though not all of them. The sample comprises approximately 65,000 clones, around 77% of which are singletons, and 0.88% rests with the top ten. The receptor comes from an adult in good health and CMV-seronegative. Sequences were obtained from memory CD4+ T cells from blood. The chain links TRBV5-5 to TRBJ2-6; unclear D gene. CDR3 DNA: TGTGCCAGCAGCTCCTACAGCTCTGGGGCCAACGTCCTGACTTTC. Its translation: CASSSYSSGANVLTF.